The clone carrying this T cell receptor (beta chain) was seen only a few times. Its matching antigen is unknown. Assay used: immunoSEQ multiplex PCR; TCRdb lists only in-frame clones, some missing. The table includes about 7,300 clones, around 23% detected once. The V and J ends lost 3 bases and 1 base respectively, with 11 bases between them. Germline-derived CDR1 and CDR2 are SGDLS and YYNGEE. The CDR3 is 16 residues long. This sample is part of a study of T cells in localized non-small cell lung cancer. Study-level points and caveats: Patients showing higher blood T cell density tended to see longer overall survival.

The sequence was obtained from a man aged 35-75 years with stage III squamous cell lung carcinoma. The J gene is TRBJ2-6, the V gene TRBV9, with a weak D call TRBD2 (5 bases). The sample was lung tumor tissue, taken before any cancer treatment. The CDR3 DNA reads TGTGCCAGCAGCGGGGCGGGCAAATCTGGGGCCAACGTCCTGACTTTC. Its protein product is CASSGAGKSGANVLTF.